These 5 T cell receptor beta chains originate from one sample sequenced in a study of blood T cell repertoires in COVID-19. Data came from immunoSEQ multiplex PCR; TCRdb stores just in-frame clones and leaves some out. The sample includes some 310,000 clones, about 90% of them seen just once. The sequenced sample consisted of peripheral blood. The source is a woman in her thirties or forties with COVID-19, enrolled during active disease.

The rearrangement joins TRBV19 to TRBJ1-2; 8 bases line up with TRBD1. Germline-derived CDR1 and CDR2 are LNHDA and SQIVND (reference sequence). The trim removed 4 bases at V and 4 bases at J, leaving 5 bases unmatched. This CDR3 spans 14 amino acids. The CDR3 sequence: CASSKQGAIYGYTF. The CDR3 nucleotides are TGTGCCAGTAGTAAGCAGGGGGCGATCTATGGCTACACCTTC.

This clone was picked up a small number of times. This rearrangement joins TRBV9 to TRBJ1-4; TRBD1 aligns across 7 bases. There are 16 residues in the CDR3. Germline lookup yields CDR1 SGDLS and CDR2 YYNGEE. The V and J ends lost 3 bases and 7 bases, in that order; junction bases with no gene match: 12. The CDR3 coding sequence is TGTGCCAGCAGCGCAGAAGTGACAGGGATGGGTGAAAAACTGTTTTTT. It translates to CASSAEVTGMGEKLFF.

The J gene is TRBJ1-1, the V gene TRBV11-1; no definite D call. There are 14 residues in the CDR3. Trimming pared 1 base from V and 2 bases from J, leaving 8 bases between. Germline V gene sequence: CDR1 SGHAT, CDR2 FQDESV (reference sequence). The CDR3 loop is CASSLEGLNTEAFF. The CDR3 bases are TGTGCCAGCAGCTTAGAAGGACTCAACACTGAAGCTTTCTTT.

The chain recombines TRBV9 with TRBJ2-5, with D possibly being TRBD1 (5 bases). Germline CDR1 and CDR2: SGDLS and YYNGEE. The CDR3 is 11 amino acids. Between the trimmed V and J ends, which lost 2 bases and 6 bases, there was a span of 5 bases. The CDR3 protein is CASSVGQTQYF. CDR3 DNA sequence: TGTGCCAGCAGCGTGGGGCAGACCCAGTACTTC.

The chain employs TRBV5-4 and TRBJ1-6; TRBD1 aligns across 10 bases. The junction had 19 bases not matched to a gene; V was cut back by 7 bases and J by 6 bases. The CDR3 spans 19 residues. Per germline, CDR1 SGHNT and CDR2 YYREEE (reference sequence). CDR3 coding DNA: TGTGCCAGCCATTCCGGTGTTGGGAGACAGGGGGCGCGTAATTCACCCCTCCACTTT. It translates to CASHSGVGRQGARNSPLHF.